Following are 28 T cell receptor beta chains from one sample sequenced in a study of regulatory T cells in long-lasting Graves disease. The TCR beta library used iRepertoire HTBI primers with Arm-PCR amplification of CDR3. Using its own MiXCR run on the multiplex PCR reads, TCRdb lists one record per CDR3 protein. The sample carries hundreds of thousands of distinct CDR3 sequences, about 14% recorded once. The time point here: newly diagnosed GD, antithyroid drugs for less than 3 months. PBMCs were the source of the RNA used for TCR sequencing. These data also formed part of another study, on T cells in Graves' hyperthyroidism and ophthalmopathy.

The material sequenced was peripheral blood mononuclear cells (PBMCs), taken at new diagnosis, from a patient treated with antithyroid drugs. Receptors originate from a man aged 30 to 45 with Graves disease.

This clonotype was observed a few times. The CDR3 region has the DNA TGTGCCAGCAGCGTATCGGGTGCCACTGAAGCTTTCTTT. Translating it yields CASSVSGATEAFF. This chain joins TRBV9 and TRBJ1-1; D ambiguous. CDR1 is SGDLS, CDR2 YYNGEE, per germline. The CDR3 extends over 13 amino acids. Trimming left V 1 base short and J 4 bases short, with 8 bases between.

About this clonotype itself: A much larger clone lies a single base off, so this may be a read error. The DNA is left out, because the CDR3 cannot be placed on it with certainty; the CDR3 is given as TCRdb lists it. The J gene is TRBJ2-3, the V gene TRBV29-1; TRBD1 is taken as the D call from the table, unchecked against the DNA. CDR1 is SQVTM and CDR2 is ANQGSEA in the germline V gene. The CDR3 numbers 13 amino acids, ends counted. The CDR3 protein is CSVAPGITDTQNF.

This clonotype was seen many times. This chain links TRBV7-9 with TRBJ2-3; perhaps TRBD1 as D (5 bases). Trimming shortened V by 5 bases and J by 4 bases, and 19 bases separated the two germline ends. The CDR3 runs 16 residues. CDR1 is SEHNR and CDR2 is FQNEAQ in the germline V gene (reference sequence). The DNA of the CDR3 is TGTGCCAGCAGCCCTCTTGGGGCAAAAGACGCAGATACGCAGTATTTT. Amino acid sequence: CASSPLGAKDADTQYF.

The chain carries TRBV6-1 and TRBJ2-1; D is tentatively TRBD1 or TRBD2 (6 bases each). The CDR3 has 20 amino acids. The germline V gene has CDR1 MNHNS and CDR2 SASEGT. V shed 5 bases and J shed 5 bases, with 31 bases lying between them. This CDR3 reads CASSQTPGRYFRGPHNEQFF. The CDR3, as DNA: TGTGCCAGCAGTCAAACCCCGGGACGCTACTTCCGGGGGCCACACAATGAGCAGTTCTTC.

This clonotype was observed a handful of times. This chain links TRBV6-1 with TRBJ2-7; D uncertain. The CDR3 covers 15 residues. The V end lost 2 bases, the J end lost 7 bases, and 18 bases lay between the germline ends. CDR1 is MNHNS and CDR2 is SASEGT in the germline V gene. The CDR3 here is CASSEQPDSLWEQYF. The CDR3 DNA is TGTGCCAGCAGTGAACAACCGGATAGCCTCTGGGAGCAGTACTTC.

This clonotype has ten or more counts. V gene TRBV11-2 combines with J gene TRBJ2-1; 7 bases fit TRBD2. V was clipped by 3 bases and J by 5 bases; unmatched bases: 7. In germline, CDR1 is SGHAT, CDR2 FQNNGV. This CDR3 comprises 15 residues. The CDR3 loop reads CASSFEAGEHNEQFF. The CDR3 bases are TGTGCCAGCAGCTTCGAGGCGGGGGAGCACAATGAGCAGTTCTTC.

This clonotype was found many times. This chain connects TRBV19 to TRBJ1-5; possible D gene TRBD1, 5 bases. This CDR3 is built from 12 residues. Germline-derived CDR1 and CDR2 are LNHDA and SQIVND (reference sequence). The V end lost 8 bases, the J end lost 7 bases, and 12 bases lay between the germline ends. CDR3 in DNA: TGTGCCAGTTGTCAGGGTAGACAGCCCCAGCATTTT. The encoded protein is CASCQGRQPQHF.

This clonotype was observed a few times. The CDR3 DNA follows: TGTGCCAGCAGCCAAGATACAGTTACCGGGCTACTCACCTTC. Its protein product is CASSQDTVTGLLTF. The V and J genes are TRBV14 and TRBJ1-2; D unclear. This CDR3 has 14 residues. Per the germline V gene, CDR1 is SGHDN and CDR2 is FVKESK. Trimming took 0 bases from V and 13 from J, leaving 18 bases between them. The full variable domain, its missing parts supplied by reference TRBV14 and TRBJ1-2, is EAGVTQFPSHSVIEKGQTVTLRCDPISGHDNLYWYRRVMGKEIKFLLHFVKESKQDESGMPNNRFLAERTGGTYSTLKVQPAELEDSGVYFCASSQDTVTGLLTFGSGTRLTVV.

This clonotype has ten or more counts. This chain uses TRBV29-1 with TRBJ2-5; TRBD1 matches at 7 bases. This CDR3 has 18 amino acids. J gave up 3 bases and V 1 base, and 17 bases lay outside the gene matches. Germline V gives CDR1 SQVTM, CDR2 ANQGSEA. In DNA, the CDR3 is TGCAGCGTTGAAGTTGTACGAAGGACAGGCCGGAACAAAGAGACCCAGTACTTC. Its translation: CSVEVVRRTGRNKETQYF. Variable domain in full (rest from reference TRBV29-1 and TRBJ2-5): SAVISQKPSRDICQRGTSLTIQCQVDSQVTMMFWYRQQPGQSLTLIATANQGSEATYESGFVIDKFPISRPNLTFSTLTVSNMSPEDSSIYLCSVEVVRRTGRNKETQYFGPGTRLLVL.

The chain is built from TRBV6-1 and TRBJ2-7; D possibly matches TRBD1 or TRBD2 (5 bases each). CDR1 and CDR2 (germline): MNHNS, SASEGT. The CDR3 is 15 residues long. V lost 5 bases to trimming and J lost 6 bases, with 20 bases between them. The CDR3 spells CASSTTGAGGFEQYF. As DNA, the CDR3 is TGTGCCAGCAGTACTACCGGGGCCGGTGGGTTCGAGCAGTACTTC.

J is TRBJ1-3 and V is TRBV29-1; D gene uncertain. The CDR3 runs to 18 residues. Per the germline V gene, CDR1 is SQVTM and CDR2 is ANQGSEA. The germline V and J ends were trimmed by 1 base and 0 bases, with 19 bases remaining between them. The CDR3 region is CSVEAEGGIEFSGNTIYF. The CDR3 DNA reads as TGCAGCGTTGAAGCGGAGGGCGGTATCGAGTTCTCTGGAAACACCATATATTTT.

The genes are TRBV3-1 and TRBJ2-3, with TRBD2 matching 12 bases. There are 18 residues in the CDR3. The V gene's germline CDR1 is LGHDT and CDR2 YNNKEL (reference sequence). J was trimmed by 0 bases and V by 2 bases; bases with no gene match: 6. The CDR3 region is CASSQPIGTSGSTDTQYF. The CDR3 DNA sequence: TGTGCCAGCAGCCAACCCATCGGGACTAGCGGGAGCACAGATACGCAGTATTTT.

As concerns this clonotype: Its ends do not fully match the called genes, so a read error is possible. The genes are TRBV18 and TRBJ2-1, with a possible D match to TRBD1 (5 bases). Germline V gives CDR1 KGHSH, CDR2 LQKENI. The CDR3 length is 13 residues. The CDR3 is CASSLTGDSEQLF. The CDR3 DNA reads TGTGCCAGCTCACTGACGGGCGACAGTGAGCAGCTCTTC.

This CDR3 is CASLSGRGDTGELFF. The CDR3 bases are TGTGCCAGTCTTAGCGGGAGAGGGGACACCGGGGAGCTGTTTTTT. This chain uses TRBV2 with TRBJ2-2; 9 bases map to TRBD2. Trimming removed 9 bases from V and 3 bases from J; junction bases left unmatched: 8. The germline gives CDR1 SNHLY, CDR2 FYNNEI. This CDR3 has 15 amino acids.

There are a few counts of this clonotype. The chain joins TRBV30 to TRBJ1-4, with D maybe TRBD1 (6 bases). This CDR3 is built from 14 residues. The V end was cut by 2 bases, the J end by 5 bases, with 12 bases between. The germline gives CDR1 GTSNPN, CDR2 SVGIG (reference sequence). The CDR3 region has the DNA TGTGCCTGGAGTCCGGGACAACCAAATGAAAAACTGTTTTTT. Its protein product is CAWSPGQPNEKLFF.

This clonotype was observed many times. The V call is TRBV28, the J call TRBJ1-5; TRBD1 aligns across 7 bases. The CDR3 length is 15 residues. Trimming removed 8 bases from V and 5 bases from J; junction bases left unmatched: 12. Germline V CDR1 and CDR2: MDHEN, SYDVKM. CDR3 in DNA: TGTGCCAGCTGCCTTGGCGGGACAGATTATCAGCCCCAGCATTTT. Its translation: CASCLGGTDYQPQHF.

This clonotype was recorded at least ten times. This chain uses TRBV12-3 or TRBV12-4 with TRBJ2-1, with D perhaps being TRBD1 or TRBD2 (6 bases each). The ends were cut back, 10 bases at V and 2 bases at J, with 21 bases in the middle. This CDR3 has 16 amino acids. CDR3 loop: CAIVSRGVSAYNEQFF. Here the CDR3 DNA reads TGTGCCATAGTCTCAAGGGGGGTATCCGCCTACAATGAGCAGTTCTTC.

This clonotype was counted only a few times. The chain links TRBV30 to TRBJ2-1, with D uncertain. The germline V gene encodes CDR1 GTSNPN and CDR2 SVGIG (reference sequence). CDR3 size: 12 residues. V was shortened by 4 bases and J by 3 bases, with 7 bases between the two germline ends. The CDR3 coding sequence is TGTGCCTGGACTGCCCACTACAATGAGCAGTTCTTC. It translates to CAWTAHYNEQFF. Complete variable domain (other parts from reference TRBV30 and TRBJ2-1): SQTIHQWPATLVQPVGSPLSLECTVEGTSNPNLYWYRQAAGRGLQLLFYSVGIGQISSEVPQNLSASRPQDRQFILSSKKLLLSDSGFYLCAWTAHYNEQFFGPGTRLTVL.

This clonotype has a count of ten or more. The chain recombines TRBV12-3 or TRBV12-4 with TRBJ1-5; D call uncertain. This CDR3 is built from 16 residues. The V end lost 7 bases, the J end lost 2 bases, and 18 bases lay between the germline ends. DNA of the CDR3: TGTGCCAGCACCTCACCCCCCCGGGAGGGCAATCAGCCCCAGCATTTT. It yields the protein CASTSPPREGNQPQHF.

In this sample, this clonotype turned up many times. The chain couples TRBV9 to TRBJ2-7; the D gene is possibly TRBD1 (6 bases). V shed 3 bases and J shed 7 bases, with 11 bases lying between them. Germline CDR1 reads SGDLS; CDR2 reads YYNGEE. The CDR3 length is 12 residues. Here the CDR3 reads CASSGNREEQYF. CDR3 coding DNA: TGTGCCAGCAGCGGGAACAGGGAGGAGCAGTACTTC.

This clonotype has only a few counts. The chain recombines TRBV6-4 with TRBJ2-3; 12 bases are a match to TRBD2. CDR1 and CDR2 (germline): MRHNA, SNTAGT. The CDR3 length is 16 residues. With V trimmed by 6 bases and J by 2 bases, 6 bases remained unmatched. The CDR3 nucleotides are TGTGCCAGCAGCAAGACTAGCGGGAGCCCCACAGATACGCAGTATTTT. Protein product: CASSKTSGSPTDTQYF.

The V call is TRBV3-1, the J call TRBJ2-1; D is perhaps TRBD2 (7 bases). Germline CDR1 is LGHDT and CDR2 is YNNKEL (reference sequence). This CDR3 region has 14 residues. V shed 3 bases and J shed 8 bases, with 14 bases lying between them. The CDR3 coding sequence is TGTGCCAGCAGCCAGCTAGGGGGAGGGTATGAGCAGTTCTTC. Translation gives CASSQLGGGYEQFF.

This clonotype was seen repeatedly, ten times or more. The chain has TRBV27 and TRBJ1-5; D gene uncertain. In germline, CDR1 is MNHEY, CDR2 SMNVEV (reference sequence). The CDR3 length is 14 residues. With 4 bases removed from V and 1 base from J, the gap between germline ends came to 8 bases. The CDR3 is CASSSSGSNQPQHF. For the CDR3, the DNA is TGTGCCAGCAGTTCTAGCGGGAGCAATCAGCCCCAGCATTTT.

This clonotype came up a few times. This chain links TRBV19 with TRBJ2-1, with 9 bases that match TRBD2. CDR1 is LNHDA and CDR2 is SQIVND in the germline V gene (reference sequence). The V and J ends lost 3 bases and 8 bases, in that order; junction bases with no gene match: 8. The CDR3 runs to 15 residues. CDR3 nucleotides: TGTGCCAGTAGTATGACAGCGGGAGGCTTCGATGAGCAGTTCTTC. Protein product: CASSMTAGGFDEQFF.

This clonotype was seen many times. The V call is TRBV29-1, the J call TRBJ2-1; unclear D gene. Germline CDR1 SQVTM, CDR2 ANQGSEA. This CDR3 spans 12 amino acids. Trimming took 2 bases from V and 2 from J, leaving 4 bases between them. The CDR3 DNA follows: TGCAGCGTTGAACTAGCCTACAATGAGCAGTTCTTC. Translated: CSVELAYNEQFF.

The chain recombines TRBV6-2 or TRBV6-3 with TRBJ2-1, with D unclear. This CDR3 is built from 13 residues. Trimming took off 7 bases at V and 4 bases at J, with 11 bases between the two ends. Looked up from germline, CDR1 is MNHEY and CDR2 is SVGEGT. In DNA, the CDR3 is TGTGCCAGCAATTTCCTGGGGTACAATGAGCAGTTCTTC. Its translation: CASNFLGYNEQFF.

This clonotype was seen repeatedly, ten times or more. V and J are TRBV6-1 and TRBJ1-1; possible D gene TRBD1, 6 bases. The CDR3 sequence is 13 residues long. The V and J ends lost 6 bases and 3 bases respectively, with 11 bases between them. Germline V gene sequence: CDR1 MNHNS, CDR2 SASEGT. For the CDR3, the DNA is TGTGCCAGCAGACAGGGACGCGACACTGAAGCTTTCTTT. This encodes CASRQGRDTEAFF.

V is TRBV7-2 and J is TRBJ1-5; no definite D call. Between the trimmed V and J ends, which lost 1 base and 7 bases, there was a span of 11 bases. Germline lookup yields CDR1 SGHTA and CDR2 FQGNSA. The CDR3 spans 14 residues. The CDR3: CASSLDIGNQPQHF. CDR3 bases: TGTGCCAGCAGCTTAGACATAGGGAACCAGCCCCAGCATTTT.